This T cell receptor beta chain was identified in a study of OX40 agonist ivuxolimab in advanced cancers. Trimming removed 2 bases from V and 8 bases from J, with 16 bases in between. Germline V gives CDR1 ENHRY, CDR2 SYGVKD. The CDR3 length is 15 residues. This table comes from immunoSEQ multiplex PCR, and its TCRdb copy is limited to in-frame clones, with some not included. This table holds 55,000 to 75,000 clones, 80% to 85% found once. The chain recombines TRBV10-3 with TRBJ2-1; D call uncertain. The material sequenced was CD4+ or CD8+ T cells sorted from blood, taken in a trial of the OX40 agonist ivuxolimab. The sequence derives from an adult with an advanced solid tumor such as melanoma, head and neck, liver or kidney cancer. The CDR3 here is CAISETAVGFDEQFF. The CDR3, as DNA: TGTGCCATCAGTGAGACGGCGGTAGGATTCGATGAGCAGTTCTTC.